A single sample gave rise to the 15 T cell receptor beta chains below, sequenced in a study of OX40 agonist ivuxolimab in advanced cancers. Assay used: immunoSEQ multiplex PCR; TCRdb lists only in-frame clones, some missing. The sample has about 160,000 clones, approximately 94% seen once; the top ten hold around 0.33%. This specimen was CD4+ or CD8+ T cells sorted from blood, taken in a trial of the OX40 agonist ivuxolimab. The receptors were gathered from an adult with an advanced solid tumor such as melanoma, head and neck, liver or kidney cancer.

The V and J genes are TRBV7-9 and TRBJ1-4; D gene uncertain. CDR1 SEHNR and CDR2 FQNEAQ come from the germline V gene (reference sequence). This CDR3 has 15 residues. V dropped 1 base and J dropped 7 bases, with 13 bases sitting between them. The DNA of the CDR3 is TGTGCCAGCAGCTTAGTTGGTAAAGGAGGTGAAAAACTGTTTTTT. It is translated as CASSLVGKGGEKLFF.

The chain couples TRBV7-7 to TRBJ2-1; 7 bases align to TRBD1. Unmatched junction bases numbered 1, after V lost 5 bases and J lost 3 bases. This CDR3 is 13 amino acids long. Germline CDR1 SSHAT, CDR2 FNYEAQ (reference sequence). This chain's CDR3 is CASSRDSYNEQFF. CDR3 bases: TGTGCCAGCAGCCGGGACAGCTACAATGAGCAGTTCTTC.

This chain connects TRBV7-2 to TRBJ2-5; the D gene could be TRBD1 or TRBD2 (5 bases each). CDR1 and CDR2 from the germline V gene are SGHTA and FQGNSA. The V end was cut by 5 bases, the J end by 1 base, with 11 bases between. The CDR3 loop spans 14 amino acids. The CDR3 sequence is CASSGTGLQETQYF. The CDR3 DNA follows: TGTGCCAGCAGCGGCACAGGACTCCAAGAGACCCAGTACTTC.

As for this clone: The junction shows a germline mismatch at one end, possibly a read error. The rearrangement joins TRBV5-4 to TRBJ1-1, with D possibly TRBD1 on 5 matching bases. Germline V lookup: CDR1 SGHNT, CDR2 YYREEE (reference sequence). This CDR3 spans 12 amino acids. Here the CDR3 DNA reads TGTGCCAGCTCGATCAGGAGACAGCCAATTCTTTTT. Translation gives CASSIRRQPILF.

This chain links TRBV19 with TRBJ1-5; 9 nucleotides line up with TRBD1. The CDR3 length is 16 residues. V was pared by 4 bases and J by 3 bases, with 7 bases of the junction left unmatched. Germline assignment: CDR1 LNHDA and CDR2 SQIVND (reference sequence). The CDR3 coding sequence is TGTGCCAGTAGTAGGTGGACAGGGGCGAACAATCAGCCCCAGCATTTT. Its protein product is CASSRWTGANNQPQHF.

The chain combines TRBV20-1 with TRBJ2-1, with D possibly TRBD2 on 7 matching bases. The V and J ends lost 6 bases and 9 bases respectively, with 12 bases between them. Germline V gene sequence: CDR1 DFQATT, CDR2 SNEGSKA (reference sequence). CDR3 length equals 11 residues. In DNA, the CDR3 is TGCAGTGCCCGTGGGGGGGCTGAGCAGTTCTTC. Its translation is CSARGGAEQFF.

This chain links TRBV25-1 with TRBJ2-3; 8 positions agree with TRBD1. CDR1 is MGHDK, CDR2 SYGVNS, per germline. The V gene end was trimmed by 1 base and the J gene end by 3 bases; junction bases not matched to a gene: 3. There are 15 residues in the CDR3. CDR3 DNA: TGTGCCAGCAGTGAATTCAGGGGGCCTACAGATACGCAGTATTTT. This codes for CASSEFRGPTDTQYF.

The chain uses TRBV5-1 and TRBJ2-5; tentatively, D is TRBD1 (5 bases). V lost 0 bases to trimming and J lost 5 bases, with 14 bases between them. CDR3 size: 15 residues. Germline lookup yields CDR1 SGHRS and CDR2 YFSETQ. The CDR3 sequence: CASSLAVRVGETQYF. The CDR3 DNA follows: TGCGCCAGCAGCTTGGCCGTCAGGGTGGGGGAGACCCAGTACTTC.

This chain uses TRBV7-2 with TRBJ1-2; weak D call: TRBD1 (6 bases). Trimming cost V 2 bases and J 7 bases, with 20 bases left between them. The CDR3 length is 16 residues. The germline V gene has CDR1 SGHTA and CDR2 FQGNSA. The CDR3 coding sequence is TGTGCCAGCAGCTTAAACCGGGACAACCTGAGGGGTGGCTACACCTTC. Translated: CASSLNRDNLRGGYTF.

The V call is TRBV7-3, the J call TRBJ2-3, with no clear D. V was clipped by 5 bases and J by 1 base, with 22 bases between them. CDR1 is SGHTA and CDR2 is FQGTGA in the germline V gene. This CDR3 is built from 18 residues. In DNA form, the CDR3 reads TGTGCCAGCAGCCCCTCCAGATGGGGTCGGCCTGGCACAGATACGCAGTATTTT. Amino acid sequence: CASSPSRWGRPGTDTQYF. The entire variable domain, with the rest obtained from reference TRBV7-3 and TRBJ2-3, is as follows: GAGVSQTPSNKVTEKGKYVELRCDPISGHTALYWYRQSLGQGPEFLIYFQGTGAADDSGLPNDRFFAVRPEGSVSTLKIQRTERGDSAVYLCASSPSRWGRPGTDTQYFGPGTRLTVL.

V and J are TRBV19 and TRBJ2-5; the match to TRBD2 covers 10 bases. J was trimmed by 4 bases and V by 3 bases; bases with no gene match: 5. The germline V gene encodes CDR1 LNHDA and CDR2 SQIVND (reference sequence). The length of the CDR3 is 15 residues. The CDR3 DNA is TGTGCCAGTAGTATGATGTCTAGCGGGAGAGAGACCCAGTACTTC. The encoded protein is CASSMMSSGRETQYF. The entire variable domain, with the rest obtained from reference TRBV19 and TRBJ2-5, is as follows: DGGITQSPKYLFRKEGQNVTLSCEQNLNHDAMYWYRQDPGQGLRLIYYSQIVNDFQKGDIAEGYSVSREKKESFPLTVTSAQKNPTAFYLCASSMMSSGRETQYFGPGTRLLVL.

The V and J genes are TRBV19 and TRBJ1-1; the match to TRBD1 covers 7 bases. Germline loops: CDR1 LNHDA, CDR2 SQIVND (reference sequence). The CDR3 is made up of 15 amino acids. Trimming removed 7 bases from V and 4 bases from J; junction bases left unmatched: 12. This chain's CDR3 is CASTAQGQRPTEAFF. DNA of the CDR3: TGTGCCAGTACCGCCCAGGGACAGCGGCCCACTGAAGCTTTCTTT.

The chain couples TRBV4-1 to TRBJ1-1, with 7 bases that match TRBD1. With 4 bases clipped from V and 7 bases from J, the junction kept 6 bases outside the gene matches. Germline V gene sequence: CDR1 MGHRA, CDR2 YSYEKL. The CDR3 consists of 13 residues. Here the CDR3 reads CASSRTGAGEAFF. The DNA for the CDR3 is TGCGCCAGCAGCCGAACAGGGGCGGGTGAAGCTTTCTTT.

The rearrangement uses TRBV27 and TRBJ2-2; D gene ambiguous. The CDR3 runs to 14 residues. The V gene lost 1 base and the J gene lost 1 base, with 4 bases spanning the gap. Germline V gene data show CDR1 as MNHEY and CDR2 as SMNVEV (reference sequence). The CDR3 protein is CASSLYGNTGELFF. CDR3 bases: TGTGCCAGCAGTTTATACGGGAACACCGGGGAGCTGTTTTTT.

This clone was counted between two and nine times. The chain links TRBV11-3 to TRBJ1-1; 8 bases map to TRBD1. Germline trimming cut 5 bases from V and 5 bases from J; bases unmatched to any gene: 10. This CDR3 spans 15 amino acids. Germline CDR1 is SGHNT and CDR2 is YENEEA. CDR3 in DNA: TGTGCCAGCAGCGCACCCAGGGGGCAGGGGACTGAAGCTTTCTTT. Translating gives CASSAPRGQGTEAFF.